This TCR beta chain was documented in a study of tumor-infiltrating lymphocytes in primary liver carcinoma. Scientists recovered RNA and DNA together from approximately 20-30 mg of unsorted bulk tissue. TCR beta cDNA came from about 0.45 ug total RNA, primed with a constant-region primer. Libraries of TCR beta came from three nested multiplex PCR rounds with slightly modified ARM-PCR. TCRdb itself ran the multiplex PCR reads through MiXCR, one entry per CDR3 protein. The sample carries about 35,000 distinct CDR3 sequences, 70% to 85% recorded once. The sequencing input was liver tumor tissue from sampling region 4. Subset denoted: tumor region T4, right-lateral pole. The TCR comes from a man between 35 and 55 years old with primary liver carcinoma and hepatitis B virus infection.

The CDR3 reads CASSYGWIAGINYQFF. The CDR3, as DNA: TGTGCCAGCAGTTACGGTTGGATAGCGGGGATCAACTATCAGTTCTTC. The chain uses TRBV6-5 and TRBJ2-1, with 8 bases identical to TRBD2. Germline loops: CDR1 MNHEY, CDR2 SVGAGI. The length of the CDR3 is 16 residues. Trimming at V came to 2 bases and at J to 13 bases, leaving 16 bases not matched to a gene.